These 10 T cell receptor beta chains share one sample of origin, sequenced in a study of identical twins. MiXCR, applied by TCRdb to the 5' RACE reads, yields one record per CDR3 protein. The data contain some 710,000 distinct CDR3 sequences, around 6.1% of them singletons. The sequencing sample was made of naive T cells sorted from blood. All receptors come from a man younger than 35 in good health.

This clonotype was recorded many times. This chain uses TRBV4-3 with TRBJ1-1; maybe TRBD1 (5 bases). CDR1 LGHNA and CDR2 YSLEER come from the germline V gene. This CDR3 contains 15 residues. V was shortened by 0 bases and J by 5 bases, with 13 bases between the two germline ends. The CDR3 protein is CASSQDNPGWTEAFF. The CDR3 DNA is TGCGCCAGCAGCCAAGATAATCCAGGGTGGACTGAAGCTTTCTTT.

This clonotype was counted ten times or more. This rearrangement joins TRBV3-1 to TRBJ2-7, with TRBD1 as a possible D gene (6 bases). The CDR3 is 17 residues long. V was clipped by 1 base and J by 1 base, with 17 bases between them. CDR1 and CDR2 (germline): LGHDT, YNNKEL (reference sequence). CDR3 loop: CASSQAVGRGPSYEQYF. The CDR3 region has the DNA TGTGCCAGCAGCCAAGCTGTGGGCAGGGGCCCTTCCTACGAGCAGTACTTC.

This clonotype was observed at least ten times. The rearrangement links TRBV20-1 to TRBJ1-1, with D maybe TRBD1 (5 bases). This CDR3 is 13 amino acids long. Germline CDR1 DFQATT, CDR2 SNEGSKA (reference sequence). Deletions cut 7 bases from V and 4 bases from J, with 16 bases between. The CDR3 loop reads CSVPGRAGTEAFF. CDR3 nucleotide sequence: TGCAGTGTCCCCGGCAGGGCGGGCACTGAAGCTTTCTTT.

This clonotype was found many times. V usage is TRBV11-2 and J usage is TRBJ1-2; D not resolved. The germline V gene has CDR1 SGHAT and CDR2 FQNNGV. This CDR3 is built from 14 residues. V was trimmed by 3 bases and J by 2 bases, leaving 10 bases between them. The CDR3: CASSLLELNYGYTF. In DNA form, the CDR3 reads TGTGCCAGCAGCTTGTTGGAATTAAACTATGGCTACACCTTC.

At least ten counts were recorded for this clonotype. The V call is TRBV12-3 or TRBV12-4, the J call TRBJ2-5; TRBD1 matches 7 bases. Trimming took 1 base from V and 3 from J; bases not matched to a gene: 5. CDR3 size: 15 residues. The CDR3 DNA reads as TGTGCCAGCAGTTTAGTTTTGGGGACAGAAGAGACCCAGTACTTC. It translates to CASSLVLGTEETQYF.

This clonotype was seen repeatedly, ten times or more. V is TRBV29-1 and J is TRBJ1-1, with D perhaps matching TRBD1 (5 bases). Germline V gene sequence: CDR1 SQVTM, CDR2 ANQGSEA. Trimming removed 5 bases from V and 4 bases from J, with 14 bases in between. The CDR3 runs 13 residues. The CDR3 DNA sequence: TGCAGCGTTATTGGGGGATGGGGCACTGAAGCTTTCTTT. It codes for CSVIGGWGTEAFF.

V and J are TRBV30 and TRBJ2-7; TRBD1 matches 9 bases. With 5 bases clipped from V and 6 bases from J, the junction kept 8 bases outside the gene matches. CDR3 length: 13 residues. Looked up from germline, CDR1 is GTSNPN and CDR2 is SVGIG (reference sequence). The CDR3 region is CAWCRTGASEQYF. For the CDR3, the DNA is TGTGCCTGGTGTAGGACAGGGGCGAGCGAGCAGTACTTC.

This clonotype was detected many times. This chain connects TRBV12-3 or TRBV12-4 to TRBJ2-3; D is ambiguous. Trimming cost V 6 bases and J 0 bases, with 13 bases left between them. The CDR3 totals 15 residues. The chain's CDR3 is CASRAWAVSTDTQYF. The DNA of the CDR3 is TGTGCCAGCAGGGCATGGGCAGTGAGCACAGATACGCAGTATTTT.

There are a few counts of this clonotype. V and J are TRBV7-9 and TRBJ1-1, with D unresolved. Germline assignment: CDR1 SEHNR and CDR2 FQNEAQ (reference sequence). The CDR3 is 14 residues long. Trimming removed 4 bases from V and 3 bases from J, with 12 bases in between. CDR3 protein: CASSSRLGYTEAFF. The CDR3 DNA reads TGTGCCAGCAGCTCAAGATTAGGGTACACTGAAGCTTTCTTT.

This clonotype was counted a few times. The V and J genes are TRBV11-1 and TRBJ2-1; D is unresolved. Germline CDR1 is SGHAT and CDR2 is FQDESV (reference sequence). This CDR3 spans 18 amino acids. Between the trimmed V and J ends, which lost 5 bases and 0 bases, there was a span of 20 bases. CDR3 DNA sequence: TGTGCCAGCAGCAACCCGACGTCGGGCTTGAGCTCCTACAATGAGCAGTTCTTC. Its translation is CASSNPTSGLSSYNEQFF.